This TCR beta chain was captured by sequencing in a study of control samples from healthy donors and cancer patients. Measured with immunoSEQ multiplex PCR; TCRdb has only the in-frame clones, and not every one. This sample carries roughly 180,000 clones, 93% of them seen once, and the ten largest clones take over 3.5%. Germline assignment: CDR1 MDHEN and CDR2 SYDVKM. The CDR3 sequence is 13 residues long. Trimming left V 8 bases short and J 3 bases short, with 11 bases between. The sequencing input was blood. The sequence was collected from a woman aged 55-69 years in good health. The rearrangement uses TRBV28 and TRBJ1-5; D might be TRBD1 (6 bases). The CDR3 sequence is CASEGVSNQPQHF. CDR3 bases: TGTGCCAGCGAGGGGGTTTCCAATCAGCCCCAGCATTTT.